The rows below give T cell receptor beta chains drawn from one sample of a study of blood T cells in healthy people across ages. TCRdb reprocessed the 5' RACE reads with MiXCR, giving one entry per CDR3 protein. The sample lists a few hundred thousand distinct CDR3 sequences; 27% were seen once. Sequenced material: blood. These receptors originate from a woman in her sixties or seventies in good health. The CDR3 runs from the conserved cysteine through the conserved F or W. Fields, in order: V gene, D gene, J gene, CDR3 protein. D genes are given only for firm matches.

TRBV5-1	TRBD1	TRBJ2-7	CASSSGQGAYEQYF
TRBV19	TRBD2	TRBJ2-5	CASRNGGGGRETQYF
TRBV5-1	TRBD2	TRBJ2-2	CASSLAGGPTPQIRAGELFF
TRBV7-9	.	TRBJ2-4	CASSLVSPGTNIQYF
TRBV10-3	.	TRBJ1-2	CAISELAGDDGYTF
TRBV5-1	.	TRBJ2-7	CASGLSGFNEQYF
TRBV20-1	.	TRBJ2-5	CSARRLGGQETQYF
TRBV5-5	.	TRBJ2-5	CASSLVDGLTYF
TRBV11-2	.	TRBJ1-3	CASYPDGAAGNTIYF
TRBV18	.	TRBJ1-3	CASSTLHLQGSGNTIYF
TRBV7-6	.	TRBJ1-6	CASSPSAGGSPLHF
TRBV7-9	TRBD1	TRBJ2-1	CASSPGTGYVNGQLF
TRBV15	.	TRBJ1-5	CATSREAAPDQPQHF
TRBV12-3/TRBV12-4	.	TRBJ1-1	CASSTGMDTEAFF
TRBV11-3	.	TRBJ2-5	CASSQENSGAETQYF
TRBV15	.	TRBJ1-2	CATSRDLGGRVYGYTF
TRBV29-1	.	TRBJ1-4	CSVGTSDEKLFF
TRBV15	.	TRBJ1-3	CATSSANSAWLTAGRYGNTIYF
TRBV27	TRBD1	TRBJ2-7	CASSSGQGRTYEQYF
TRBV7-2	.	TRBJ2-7	CASSLPGGQSQQYF
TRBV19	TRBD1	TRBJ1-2	CTSSIQGAQGYTF
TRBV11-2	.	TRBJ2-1	CASSSSGWEEFF
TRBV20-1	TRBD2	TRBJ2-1	CSARTTSGIEQFF
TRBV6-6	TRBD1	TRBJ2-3	CASIADRVGTDTQYF
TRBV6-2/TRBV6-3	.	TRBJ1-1	CASSTGRGNTEAFF
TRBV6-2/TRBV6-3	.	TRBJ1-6	CASSLLRGSPLHF
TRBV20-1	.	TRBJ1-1	CSASDGARNAEAFF
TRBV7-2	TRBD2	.	CASSFRERGYNEQFF
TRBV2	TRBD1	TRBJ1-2	CASRGPGQGYYGYTF
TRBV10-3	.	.	CAISGTGSNNEQFF
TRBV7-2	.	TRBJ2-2	CASSLIEGDTGELFF
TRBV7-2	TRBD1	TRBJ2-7	CASSLGTADYYEQYF
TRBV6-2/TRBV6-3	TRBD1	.	CASTTPAPGQVFEQFF
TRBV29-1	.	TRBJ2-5	CSVGLATETQYF
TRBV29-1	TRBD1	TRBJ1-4	CSGLTGGTNEKLFF
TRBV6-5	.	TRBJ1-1	CASSITGRNTEAFF
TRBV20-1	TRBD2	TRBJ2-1	CSARVGAGINEQFF
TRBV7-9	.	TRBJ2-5	CASSLDGALSQETQYF
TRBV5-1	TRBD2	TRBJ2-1	CASSLGPSGNNEQFF
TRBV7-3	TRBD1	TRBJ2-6	CASSFQGAGANVPTF
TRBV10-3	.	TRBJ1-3	CAITSGYSGNTIYF
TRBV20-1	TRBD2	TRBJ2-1	CSGLAGAYNEQFF
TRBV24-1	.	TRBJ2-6	CATSDLREGSGANVLTF
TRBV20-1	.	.	CSASGGAVEQYF
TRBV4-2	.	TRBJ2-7	CASSQKVPRGRSYEQYF